This T cell receptor (beta chain) was captured in a study of blood T cell repertoires in COVID-19. Only in-frame clones appear in the TCRdb table, and some are missing; sequencing was by immunoSEQ multiplex PCR. The top ten clones hold around 4.2% of a sample with about 120,000 clones, about 89% of them seen once. The TCR was taken from a man aged 60-69 years with COVID-19, enrolled during active disease. The specimen was peripheral blood.

CDR3 DNA: TGTGCCAGCAGCCCCCGGGACAGGGGGCTAGAGGGCTACACCTTC. This translates into CASSPRDRGLEGYTF. This chain connects TRBV4-2 to TRBJ1-2, with 12 bases that match TRBD1. The germline gives CDR1 LGHNA, CDR2 YNFKEQ. The CDR3 extends over 15 amino acids. The V and J ends lost 4 bases and 8 bases, in that order; junction bases with no gene match: 8.